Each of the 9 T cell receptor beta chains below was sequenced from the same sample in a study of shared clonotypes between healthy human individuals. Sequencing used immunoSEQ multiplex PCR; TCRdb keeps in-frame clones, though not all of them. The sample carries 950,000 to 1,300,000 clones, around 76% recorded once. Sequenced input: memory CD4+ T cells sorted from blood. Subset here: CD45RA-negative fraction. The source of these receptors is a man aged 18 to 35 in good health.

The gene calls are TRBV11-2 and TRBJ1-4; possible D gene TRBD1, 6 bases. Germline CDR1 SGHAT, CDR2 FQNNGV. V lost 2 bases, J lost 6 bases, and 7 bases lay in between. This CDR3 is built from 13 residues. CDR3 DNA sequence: TGTGCCAGCAGCTTATACAGGGATGAAAAACTGTTTTTT. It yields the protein CASSLYRDEKLFF.

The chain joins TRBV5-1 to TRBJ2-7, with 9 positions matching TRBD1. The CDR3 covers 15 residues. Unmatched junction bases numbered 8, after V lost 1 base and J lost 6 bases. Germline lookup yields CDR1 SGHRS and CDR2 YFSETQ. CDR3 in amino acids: CASSLTPGQGGEQYF. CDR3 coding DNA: TGCGCCAGCAGCTTGACCCCGGGACAGGGAGGCGAGCAGTACTTC. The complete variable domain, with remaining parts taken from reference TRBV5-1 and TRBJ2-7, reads KAGVTQTPRYLIKTRGQQVTLSCSPISGHRSVSWYQQTPGQGLQFLFEYFSETQRNKGNFPGRFSGRQFSNSRSEMNVSTLELGDSALYLCASSLTPGQGGEQYFGPGTRLTVT.

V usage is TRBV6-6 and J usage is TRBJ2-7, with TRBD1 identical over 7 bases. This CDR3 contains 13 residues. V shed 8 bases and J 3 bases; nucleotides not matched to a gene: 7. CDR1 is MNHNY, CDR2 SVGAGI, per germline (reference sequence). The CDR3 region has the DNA TGTGCCAGCGGAAAGGGACAGTTCTACGAGCAGTACTTC. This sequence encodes CASGKGQFYEQYF.

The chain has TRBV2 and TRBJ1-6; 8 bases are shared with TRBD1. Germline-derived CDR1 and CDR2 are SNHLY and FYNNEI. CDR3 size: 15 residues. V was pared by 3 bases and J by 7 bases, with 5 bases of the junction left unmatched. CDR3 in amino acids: CASSDGQGINSPLHF. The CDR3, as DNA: TGTGCCAGCAGTGACGGACAGGGTATCAATTCACCCCTCCACTTT.

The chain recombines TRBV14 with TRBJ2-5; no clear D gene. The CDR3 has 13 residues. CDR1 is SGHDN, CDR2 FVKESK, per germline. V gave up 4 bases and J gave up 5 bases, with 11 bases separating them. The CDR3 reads CASSLSRWETQYF. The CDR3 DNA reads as TGTGCCAGCAGCCTAAGTCGCTGGGAGACCCAGTACTTC.

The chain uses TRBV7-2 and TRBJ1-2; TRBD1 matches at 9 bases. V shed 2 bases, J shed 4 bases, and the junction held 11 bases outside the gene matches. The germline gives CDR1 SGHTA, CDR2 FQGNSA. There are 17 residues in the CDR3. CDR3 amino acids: CASSLLQGAFGGYGYTF. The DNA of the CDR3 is TGTGCCAGCAGCTTACTACAGGGGGCGTTCGGAGGCTATGGCTACACCTTC.

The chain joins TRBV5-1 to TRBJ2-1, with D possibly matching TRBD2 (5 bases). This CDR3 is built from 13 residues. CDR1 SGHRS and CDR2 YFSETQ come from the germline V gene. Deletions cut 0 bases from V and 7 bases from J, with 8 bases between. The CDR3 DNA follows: TGCGCCAGCAGCTTGGAAAGGGAGAATGAGCAGTTCTTC. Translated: CASSLERENEQFF.

The CDR3 DNA reads TGCAGCGTTGCCGGGACAGGGGAGGTAGAGACCCAGTACTTC. Translation: CSVAGTGEVETQYF. The genes are TRBV29-1 and TRBJ2-5, with TRBD1 matching over 10 bases. CDR1 SQVTM and CDR2 ANQGSEA come from the germline V gene. The J segment lost 4 bases and the V segment lost 4 bases, leaving 6 bases of the junction unmatched. The CDR3 sequence is 14 residues long.

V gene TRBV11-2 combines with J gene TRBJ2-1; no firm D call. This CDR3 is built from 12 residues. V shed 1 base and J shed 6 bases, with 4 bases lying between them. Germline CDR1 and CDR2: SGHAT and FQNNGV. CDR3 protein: CASSLVVNEQFF. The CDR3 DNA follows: TGTGCCAGCAGCTTAGTCGTCAATGAGCAGTTCTTC.